This entry lists 16 T cell receptor beta chains sequenced from one sample in a study of CD8+ T cells in alopecia areata. Across about 5 patients, CD4+ cells underwent sorting into CD25+CD127- cells. Investigators isolated RNA and reverse transcribed it into cDNA to act as the sequencing template. Data came from immunoSEQ multiplex PCR; TCRdb stores just in-frame clones and leaves some out. In the table there are roughly 20,000 clones, 60% to 65% of which are singletons. Sequencing was done on a sample of CD4+ Tregs sorted from blood. These receptor sequences come from a human donor with alopecia areata.

The V gene is TRBV29-1, the J gene TRBJ2-2, with D unresolved. Trimming cost V 3 bases and J 4 bases, with 6 bases left between them. The CDR3 has 12 amino acids. From germline, CDR1 is SQVTM and CDR2 ANQGSEA. CDR3 coding DNA: TGCAGCGTTGAGCGAATCACCGGGGAGCTGTTTTTT. As protein: CSVERITGELFF.

The rearrangement joins TRBV7-6 to TRBJ2-5, with 8 bases identical to TRBD1. The J call is uncertain, as TRBJ2-7 better fits the DNA end. From germline, CDR1 is SGHVS and CDR2 FNYEAQ. CDR3 length: 15 amino acids. The CDR3 DNA follows: TGTGCCAGCAGCTTAGCACAGGGGGGTTCCTACGAGCAGTACTTC. It translates to CASSLAQGGSYEQYF.

The chain is built from TRBV7-2 and TRBJ2-1, with 9 bases aligning to TRBD2. V dropped 5 bases and J dropped 3; count of bases not matched to a gene: 8. This CDR3 spans 16 amino acids. In germline, CDR1 is SGHTA, CDR2 FQGNSA. Written as DNA, the CDR3 is TGTGCCAGCAGCCCCATAGCGGGGGCTAACTACAATGAGCAGTTCTTC. Its protein product is CASSPIAGANYNEQFF.

CDR3 in amino acids: CASRDLGGPSTDTQYF. The CDR3, as DNA: TGTGCCAGTAGGGACTTGGGAGGGCCCAGCACAGATACGCAGTATTTT. The V and J genes are TRBV19 and TRBJ2-3; 7 nucleotides agree with TRBD2. The V gene end was trimmed by 6 bases and the J gene end by 0 bases; junction bases not matched to a gene: 9. The CDR3 contains 16 residues. In germline, CDR1 is LNHDA, CDR2 SQIVND (reference sequence).

The chain is built from TRBV10-3 and TRBJ1-5; D unclear. The CDR3 is made up of 14 amino acids. Deletions cut 4 bases from V and 1 base from J, with 8 bases between. Per germline, CDR1 ENHRY and CDR2 SYGVKD. The CDR3 region is CAISAGQSNQPQHF. CDR3 DNA sequence: TGTGCCATCAGTGCTGGGCAGAGCAATCAGCCCCAGCATTTT.

The chain employs TRBV6-5 and TRBJ2-5, with D possibly being TRBD1 or TRBD2 (5 bases each). The CDR3 spans 15 residues. Trimming took off 6 bases at V and 5 bases at J, with 19 bases between the two ends. The germline V gene has CDR1 MNHEY and CDR2 SVGAGI. DNA of the CDR3: TGTGCCAGCAGGGCCGCGACGGGGCCGGGCGAGACCCAGTACTTC. Its translation: CASRAATGPGETQYF.

This sequence joins TRBV29-1 and TRBJ2-3; 7 bases match TRBD1. Trimming removed 4 bases from V and 0 bases from J; junction bases left unmatched: 4. Germline loops: CDR1 SQVTM, CDR2 ANQGSEA. CDR3 size: 14 residues. Here the CDR3 reads CSVGGGYSTDTQYF. The CDR3 DNA sequence: TGCAGCGTTGGAGGGGGCTATAGCACAGATACGCAGTATTTT.

By share of the sample, this clone is large (0.1 to 1%). The rearrangement joins TRBV20-1 to TRBJ2-5; possible D gene TRBD2, 6 bases. The ends were cut back, 7 bases at V and 2 bases at J, with 8 bases in the middle. Per germline, CDR1 DFQATT and CDR2 SNEGSKA (reference sequence). The CDR3 contains 11 residues. This CDR3 is CSGDLQETQYF. The DNA of the CDR3 is TGCAGTGGGGACTTACAAGAGACCCAGTACTTC.

The genes are TRBV5-1 and TRBJ2-5, with D perhaps matching TRBD1 or TRBD2 (5 bases each). The CDR3 contains 17 residues. V lost 3 bases to trimming and J lost 3 bases, with 21 bases between them. Per the germline V gene, CDR1 is SGHRS and CDR2 is YFSETQ. CDR3 sequence: CASSSYSLRGRKETQYF. Here the CDR3 DNA reads TGCGCCAGCAGCTCTTACAGTTTACGGGGCCGAAAAGAGACCCAGTACTTC. Using reference TRBV5-1 and TRBJ2-5 for the parts outside the CDR3, the full variable domain is KAGVTQTPRYLIKTRGQQVTLSCSPISGHRSVSWYQQTPGQGLQFLFEYFSETQRNKGNFPGRFSGRQFSNSRSEMNVSTLELGDSALYLCASSSYSLRGRKETQYFGPGTRLLVL.

A word on this clone: One end of the junction varies from germline; a read error may be responsible. The rearrangement joins TRBV7-2 to TRBJ2-3; possible D gene TRBD2, 6 bases. In germline, CDR1 is SGHTA, CDR2 FQGNSA. This CDR3 has 15 residues. The CDR3 region is CATQMEGLGGDTRYF. The CDR3 DNA follows: TGTGCCACCCAAATGGAGGGGCTTGGGGGAGATACGCGGTATTTT.

The chain employs TRBV5-6 and TRBJ2-3; D remains unclear. The CDR3 is 13 residues long. The germline V gene encodes CDR1 SGHDT and CDR2 YYEEEE. The V gene lost 10 bases and the J gene lost 1 base, with 13 bases spanning the gap. The CDR3 nucleotides are TGTGCCTGCCGGCGCCCCGGCACAGATACGCAGTATTTT. Translation: CACRRPGTDTQYF.

The J gene is TRBJ2-7, the V gene TRBV7-2; perhaps TRBD1 as D (6 bases). This CDR3 is 15 amino acids long. The germline gives CDR1 SGHTA, CDR2 FQGNSA. With 1 base removed from V and 2 bases from J, the gap between germline ends came to 12 bases. The CDR3 loop is CASSLGGQLPYEQYF. For the CDR3, the DNA is TGTGCCAGCAGCTTAGGGGGGCAGCTCCCCTACGAGCAGTACTTC.

This chain uses TRBV5-4 with TRBJ2-1, with 15 bases matching TRBD2. The CDR3 length is 15 residues. After removal of 5 bases from V and 10 bases from J, the junction contained 7 bases not matched to a gene. Germline V lookup: CDR1 SGHNT, CDR2 YYREEE (reference sequence). The CDR3 spells CASSSRTSGGEEQFF. The CDR3, as DNA: TGTGCCAGCAGTTCCCGGACTAGCGGGGGGGAGGAGCAGTTCTTC.

The chain combines TRBV9 with TRBJ2-7; the match to TRBD2 covers 9 bases. This CDR3 region has 13 residues. CDR1 is SGDLS and CDR2 is YYNGEE in the germline V gene. The J segment lost 5 bases and the V segment lost 4 bases, leaving 4 bases of the junction unmatched. The CDR3 here is CASSPGLANEQYF. As DNA, the CDR3 is TGTGCCAGCAGCCCCGGACTAGCGAACGAGCAGTACTTC.

This clone was recorded a few times. V is TRBV29-1 and J is TRBJ1-3; no reliable D call. The CDR3 runs to 13 residues. Trimming pared 2 bases from V and 1 base from J, leaving 6 bases between. Germline V gives CDR1 SQVTM, CDR2 ANQGSEA. CDR3 bases: TGCAGCGTTGAATTGTCTTCTGGAAACACCATATATTTT. This codes for CSVELSSGNTIYF.

The gene calls are TRBV19 and TRBJ1-2; D is unresolved. Germline V gene lookup returns CDR1 LNHDA and CDR2 SQIVND (reference sequence). CDR3 length: 17 residues. V lost 3 bases and J 2 bases, leaving 19 bases between the germline ends. CDR3 loop: CASSMIAVGRKNYGYTF. CDR3 in DNA: TGTGCCAGTAGTATGATCGCGGTTGGCAGGAAGAACTATGGCTACACCTTC.